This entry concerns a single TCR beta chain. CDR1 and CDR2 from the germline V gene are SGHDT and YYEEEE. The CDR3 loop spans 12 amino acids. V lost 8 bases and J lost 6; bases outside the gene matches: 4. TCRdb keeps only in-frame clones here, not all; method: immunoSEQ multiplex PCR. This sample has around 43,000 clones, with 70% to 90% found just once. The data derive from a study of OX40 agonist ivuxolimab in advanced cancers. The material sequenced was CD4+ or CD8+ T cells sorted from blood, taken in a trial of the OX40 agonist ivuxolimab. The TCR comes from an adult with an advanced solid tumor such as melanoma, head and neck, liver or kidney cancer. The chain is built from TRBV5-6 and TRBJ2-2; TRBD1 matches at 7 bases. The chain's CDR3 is CARQGFSGELFF. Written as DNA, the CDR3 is TGTGCCAGACAGGGGTTCTCCGGGGAGCTGTTTTTT.